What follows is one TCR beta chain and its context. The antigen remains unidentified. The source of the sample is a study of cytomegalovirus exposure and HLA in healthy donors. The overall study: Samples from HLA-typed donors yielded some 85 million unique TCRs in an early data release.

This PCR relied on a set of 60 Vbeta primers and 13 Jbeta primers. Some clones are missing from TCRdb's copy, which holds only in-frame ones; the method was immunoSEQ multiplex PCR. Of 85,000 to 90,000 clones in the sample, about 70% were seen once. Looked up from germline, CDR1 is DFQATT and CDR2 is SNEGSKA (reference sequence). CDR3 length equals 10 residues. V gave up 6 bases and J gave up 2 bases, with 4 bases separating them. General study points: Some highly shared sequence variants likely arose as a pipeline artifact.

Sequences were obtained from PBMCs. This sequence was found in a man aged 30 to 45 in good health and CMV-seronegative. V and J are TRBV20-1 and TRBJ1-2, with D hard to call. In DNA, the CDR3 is TGCAGTGCCCTAAACTATGGCTACACCTTC. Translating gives CSALNYGYTF.